This T cell receptor (beta chain) was sequenced during a study of T cell responses to AZD1222 COVID-19 vaccine. Sequenced by immunoSEQ multiplex PCR; TCRdb stores in-frame clones only, minus some. Among tens of thousands of clones, 65% to 85% were seen once, and the ten largest hold 20% to 25%. Looked up from germline, CDR1 is MNHEY and CDR2 is SVGAGI. The CDR3 contains 13 residues. V lost 10 bases and J lost 4; bases outside the gene matches: 7. Sample: peripheral blood, taken on day 0 of AZD1222 vaccination. This rearrangement joins TRBV6-5 to TRBJ1-3; TRBD1 aligns across 7 bases. This TCR was sampled from an adult in good health. CDR3 in amino acids: CAIGTVGGNTIYF. CDR3 nucleotides: TGTGCCATTGGGACAGTAGGCGGAAACACCATATATTTT.